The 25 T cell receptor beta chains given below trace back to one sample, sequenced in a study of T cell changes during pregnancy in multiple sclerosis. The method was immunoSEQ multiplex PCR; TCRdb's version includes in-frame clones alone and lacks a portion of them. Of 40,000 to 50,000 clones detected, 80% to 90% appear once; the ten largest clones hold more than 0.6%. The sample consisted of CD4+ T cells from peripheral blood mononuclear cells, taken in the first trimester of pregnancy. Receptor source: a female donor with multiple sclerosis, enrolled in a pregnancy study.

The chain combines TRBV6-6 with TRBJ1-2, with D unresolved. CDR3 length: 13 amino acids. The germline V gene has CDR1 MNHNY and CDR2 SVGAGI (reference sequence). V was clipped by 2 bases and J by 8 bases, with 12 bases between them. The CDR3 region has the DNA TGTGCCAGCAGTTACGGCCCAGTCGAAGGCTACACCTTC. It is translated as CASSYGPVEGYTF.

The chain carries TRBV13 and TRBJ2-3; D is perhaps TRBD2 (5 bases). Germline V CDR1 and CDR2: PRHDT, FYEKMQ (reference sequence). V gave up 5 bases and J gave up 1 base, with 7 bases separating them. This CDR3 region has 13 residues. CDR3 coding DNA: TGTGCCAGCAGCCCGAGGGGCACAGATACGCAGTATTTT. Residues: CASSPRGTDTQYF.

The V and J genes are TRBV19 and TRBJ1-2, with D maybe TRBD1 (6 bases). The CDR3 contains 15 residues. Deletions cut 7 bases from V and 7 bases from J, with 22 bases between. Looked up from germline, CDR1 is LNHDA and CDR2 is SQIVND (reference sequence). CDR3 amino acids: CASTQLGRGESGYTF. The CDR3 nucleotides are TGTGCCAGTACCCAACTAGGCAGGGGTGAAAGTGGCTACACCTTC.

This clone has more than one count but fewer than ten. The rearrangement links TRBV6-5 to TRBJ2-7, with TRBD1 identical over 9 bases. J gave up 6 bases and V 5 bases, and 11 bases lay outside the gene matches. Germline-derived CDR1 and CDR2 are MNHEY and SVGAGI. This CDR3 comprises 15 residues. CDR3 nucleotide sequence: TGTGCCAGCAGTCCGTCCCTTTGGACAGGGGCCGAGCAGTACTTC. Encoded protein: CASSPSLWTGAEQYF.

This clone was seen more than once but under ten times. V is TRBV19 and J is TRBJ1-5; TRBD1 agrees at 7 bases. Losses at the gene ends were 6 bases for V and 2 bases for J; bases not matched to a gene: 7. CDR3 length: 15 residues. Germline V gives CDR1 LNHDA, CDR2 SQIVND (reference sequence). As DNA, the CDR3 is TGTGCCAGTAGCCTCCGGACAGGCGGCAATCAGCCCCAGCATTTT. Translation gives CASSLRTGGNQPQHF.

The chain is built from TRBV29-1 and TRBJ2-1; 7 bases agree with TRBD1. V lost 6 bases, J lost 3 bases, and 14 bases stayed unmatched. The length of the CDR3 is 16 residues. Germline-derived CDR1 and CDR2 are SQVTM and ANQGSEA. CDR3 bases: TGCAGCGTCAAGCGCCCAGGGGGTTCTATCTACAATGAGCAGTTCTTC. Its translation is CSVKRPGGSIYNEQFF.

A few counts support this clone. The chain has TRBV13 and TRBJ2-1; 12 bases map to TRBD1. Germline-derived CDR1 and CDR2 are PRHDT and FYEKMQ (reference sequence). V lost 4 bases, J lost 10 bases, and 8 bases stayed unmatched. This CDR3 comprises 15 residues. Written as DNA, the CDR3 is TGTGCCAGCAGCTCATCGGGACAGGGGGCTGGAGAGCAGTTCTTC. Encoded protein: CASSSSGQGAGEQFF.

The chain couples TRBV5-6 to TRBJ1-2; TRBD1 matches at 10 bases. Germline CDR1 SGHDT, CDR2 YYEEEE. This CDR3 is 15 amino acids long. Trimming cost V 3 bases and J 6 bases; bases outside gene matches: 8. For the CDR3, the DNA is TGTGCCAGCAGCTCGCGACAGGGGGCTGTCAATGGCTACACCTTC. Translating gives CASSSRQGAVNGYTF.

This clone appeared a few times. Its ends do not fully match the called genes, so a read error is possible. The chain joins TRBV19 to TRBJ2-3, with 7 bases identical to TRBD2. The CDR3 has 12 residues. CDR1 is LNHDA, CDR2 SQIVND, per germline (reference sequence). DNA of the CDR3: TGTGCCAGTAGGATAGCGGGAGATACGCAGTATTTT. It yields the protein CASRIAGDTQYF.

CDR3 loop: CASSPGYTF. The CDR3 coding sequence is TGTGCCAGCAGTCCGGGCTACACCTTC. The rearrangement links TRBV7-9 to TRBJ1-2; D ambiguous. V lost 6 bases and J lost 8, with 4 bases in between. The CDR3 runs to 9 residues. CDR1 SEHNR and CDR2 FQNEAQ come from the germline V gene (reference sequence). Combining the CDR3 with reference TRBV7-9 and TRBJ1-2 gives the whole variable domain DTGVSQNPRHKITKRGQNVTFRCDPISEHNRLYWYRQTLGQGPEFLTYFQNEAQLEKSRLLSDRFSAERPKGSFSTLEIQRTEQGDSAMYLCASSPGYTFGSGTRLTVV.

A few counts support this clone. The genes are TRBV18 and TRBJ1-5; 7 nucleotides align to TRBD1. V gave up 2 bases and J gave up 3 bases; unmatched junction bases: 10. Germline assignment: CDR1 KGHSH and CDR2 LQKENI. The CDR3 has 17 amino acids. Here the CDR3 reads CASSPNPPGTDNQPQHF. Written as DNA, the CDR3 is TGTGCCAGCTCACCAAACCCTCCGGGGACAGACAATCAGCCCCAGCATTTT.

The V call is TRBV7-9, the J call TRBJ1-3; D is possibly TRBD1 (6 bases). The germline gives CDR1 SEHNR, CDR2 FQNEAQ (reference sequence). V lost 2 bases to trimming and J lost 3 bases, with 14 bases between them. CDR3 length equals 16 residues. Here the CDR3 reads CASSLSGRGNGNTIYF. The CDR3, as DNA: TGTGCCAGCAGCTTAAGTGGCAGGGGAAATGGAAACACCATATATTTT.

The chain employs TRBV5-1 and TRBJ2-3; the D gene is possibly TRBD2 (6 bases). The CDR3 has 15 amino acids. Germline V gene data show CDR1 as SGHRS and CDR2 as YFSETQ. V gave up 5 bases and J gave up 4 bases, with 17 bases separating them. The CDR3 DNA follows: TGCGCCAGCAGGACGACGGCGGCTAGCGCAGATACGCAGTATTTT. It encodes CASRTTAASADTQYF.

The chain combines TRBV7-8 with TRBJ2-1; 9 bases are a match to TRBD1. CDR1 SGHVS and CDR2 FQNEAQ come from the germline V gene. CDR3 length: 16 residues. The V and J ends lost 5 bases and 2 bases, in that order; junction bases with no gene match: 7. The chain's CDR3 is CASSATRDRAYNEQFF. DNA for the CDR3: TGTGCCAGCAGCGCAACACGGGACAGGGCCTACAATGAGCAGTTCTTC.

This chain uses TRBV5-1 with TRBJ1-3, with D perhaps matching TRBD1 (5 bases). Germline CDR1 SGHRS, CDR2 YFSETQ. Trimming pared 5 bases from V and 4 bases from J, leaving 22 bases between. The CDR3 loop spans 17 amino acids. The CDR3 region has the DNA TGCGCCAGCAGTAAGAGCTCGGGGGAAGGGCCCGGAAACACCATATATTTT. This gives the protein CASSKSSGEGPGNTIYF. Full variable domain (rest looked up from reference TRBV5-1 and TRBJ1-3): KAGVTQTPRYLIKTRGQQVTLSCSPISGHRSVSWYQQTPGQGLQFLFEYFSETQRNKGNFPGRFSGRQFSNSRSEMNVSTLELGDSALYLCASSKSSGEGPGNTIYFGEGSWLTVV.

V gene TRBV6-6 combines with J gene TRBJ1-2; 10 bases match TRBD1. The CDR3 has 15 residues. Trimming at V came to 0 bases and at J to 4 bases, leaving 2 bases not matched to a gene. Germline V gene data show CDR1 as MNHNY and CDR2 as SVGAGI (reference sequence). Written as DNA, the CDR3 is TGTGCCAGCAGTTACTCGGGACAGGGGTCCTATGGCTACACCTTC. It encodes CASSYSGQGSYGYTF.

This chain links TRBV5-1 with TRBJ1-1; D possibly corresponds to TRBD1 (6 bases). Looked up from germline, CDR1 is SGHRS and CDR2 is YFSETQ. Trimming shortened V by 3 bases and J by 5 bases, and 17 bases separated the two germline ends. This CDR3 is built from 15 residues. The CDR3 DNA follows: TGCGCCAGCAGCTCCGAGACGGGGGGCCGGACTGAAGCTTTCTTT. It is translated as CASSSETGGRTEAFF.

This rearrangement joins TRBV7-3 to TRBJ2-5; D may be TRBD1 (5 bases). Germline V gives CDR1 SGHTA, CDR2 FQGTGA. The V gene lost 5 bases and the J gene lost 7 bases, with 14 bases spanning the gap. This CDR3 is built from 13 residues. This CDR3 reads CASSPRTQGTQYF. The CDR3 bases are TGTGCCAGCAGCCCCAGGACGCAGGGGACCCAGTACTTC.

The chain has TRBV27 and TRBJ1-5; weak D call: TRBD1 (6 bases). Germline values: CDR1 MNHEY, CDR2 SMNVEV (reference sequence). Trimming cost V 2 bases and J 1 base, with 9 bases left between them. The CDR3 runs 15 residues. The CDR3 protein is CASSLAQGSNQPQHF. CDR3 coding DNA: TGTGCCAGCAGTTTAGCTCAGGGGAGCAATCAGCCCCAGCATTTT.

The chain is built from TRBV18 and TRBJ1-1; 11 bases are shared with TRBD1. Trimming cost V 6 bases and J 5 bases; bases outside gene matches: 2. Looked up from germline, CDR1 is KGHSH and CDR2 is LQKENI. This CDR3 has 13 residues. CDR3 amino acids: CASSRDRGTEAFF. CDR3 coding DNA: TGTGCCAGCTCGCGGGACAGGGGGACTGAAGCTTTCTTT. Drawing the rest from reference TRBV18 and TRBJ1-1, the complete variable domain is NAGVMQNPRHLVRRRGQEARLRCSPMKGHSHVYWYRQLPEEGLKFMVYLQKENIIDESGMPKERFSAEFPKEGPSILRIQQVVRGDSAAYFCASSRDRGTEAFFGQGTRLTVV.

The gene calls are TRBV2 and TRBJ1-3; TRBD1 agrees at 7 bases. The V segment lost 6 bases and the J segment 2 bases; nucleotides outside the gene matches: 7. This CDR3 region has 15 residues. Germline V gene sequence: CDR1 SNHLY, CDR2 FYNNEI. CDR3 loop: CASRDRKFTGNTIYF. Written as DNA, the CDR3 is TGTGCCAGCAGGGACAGGAAATTTACTGGAAACACCATATATTTT.

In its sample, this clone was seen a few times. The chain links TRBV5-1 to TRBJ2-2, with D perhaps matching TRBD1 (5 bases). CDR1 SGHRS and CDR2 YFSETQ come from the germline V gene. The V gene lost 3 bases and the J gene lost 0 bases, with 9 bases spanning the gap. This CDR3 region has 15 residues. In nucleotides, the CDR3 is TGCGCCAGCAGCTCGTCGACAGCGAACACCGGGGAGCTGTTTTTT. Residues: CASSSSTANTGELFF.

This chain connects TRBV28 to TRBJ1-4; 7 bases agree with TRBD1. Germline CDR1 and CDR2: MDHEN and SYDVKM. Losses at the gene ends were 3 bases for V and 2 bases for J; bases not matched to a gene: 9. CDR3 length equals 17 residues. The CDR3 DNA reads TGTGCCAGCAGTTTTCCGAGGGGGCAGGGTACTAATGAAAAACTGTTTTTT. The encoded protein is CASSFPRGQGTNEKLFF. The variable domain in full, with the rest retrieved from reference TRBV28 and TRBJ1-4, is DVKVTQSSRYLVKRTGEKVFLECVQDMDHENMFWYRQDPGLGLRLIYFSYDVKMKEKGDIPEGYSVSREKKERFSLILESASTNQTSMYLCASSFPRGQGTNEKLFFGSGTQLSVL.

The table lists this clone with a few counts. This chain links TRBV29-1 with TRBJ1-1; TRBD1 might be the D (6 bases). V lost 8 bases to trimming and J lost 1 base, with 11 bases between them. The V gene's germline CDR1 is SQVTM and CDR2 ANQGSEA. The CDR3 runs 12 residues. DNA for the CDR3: TGCAGCACCGGGGACAAGAACACTGAAGCTTTCTTT. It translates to CSTGDKNTEAFF.

CDR3 in amino acids: CASSSGTSDTGELFF. CDR3 DNA: TGCGCCAGCAGCTCCGGGACTAGCGACACCGGGGAGCTGTTTTTT. The V gene is TRBV5-1, the J gene TRBJ2-2, with 10 bases identical to TRBD2. V dropped 3 bases and J dropped 3; count of bases not matched to a gene: 2. Germline CDR1 and CDR2: SGHRS and YFSETQ. The CDR3 has 15 residues.